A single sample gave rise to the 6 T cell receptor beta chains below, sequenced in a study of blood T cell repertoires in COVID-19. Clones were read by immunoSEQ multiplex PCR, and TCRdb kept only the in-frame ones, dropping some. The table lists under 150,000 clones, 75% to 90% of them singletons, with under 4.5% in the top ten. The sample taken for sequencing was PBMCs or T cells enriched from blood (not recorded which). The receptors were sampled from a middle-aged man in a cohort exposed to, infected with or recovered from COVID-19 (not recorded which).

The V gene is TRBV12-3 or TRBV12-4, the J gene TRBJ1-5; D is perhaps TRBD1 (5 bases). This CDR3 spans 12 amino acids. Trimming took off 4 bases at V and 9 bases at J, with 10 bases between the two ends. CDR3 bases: TGTGCCAGCAGTTCAGGGCTCCTGCCCCAGCATTTT. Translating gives CASSSGLLPQHF.

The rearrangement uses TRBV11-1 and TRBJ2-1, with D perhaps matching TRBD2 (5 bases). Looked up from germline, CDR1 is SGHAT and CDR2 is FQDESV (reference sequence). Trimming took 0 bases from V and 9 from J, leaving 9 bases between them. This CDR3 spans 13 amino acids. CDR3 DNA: TGTGCCAGCAGCTTAGCCGAAGGGAGTGAGCAGTTCTTC. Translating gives CASSLAEGSEQFF.

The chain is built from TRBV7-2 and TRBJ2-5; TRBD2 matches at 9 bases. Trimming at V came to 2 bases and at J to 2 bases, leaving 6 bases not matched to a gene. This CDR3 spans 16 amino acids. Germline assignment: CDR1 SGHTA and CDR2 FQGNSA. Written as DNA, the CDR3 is TGTGCCAGCAGCTTATGGCGGGGGGGATTTCAAGAGACCCAGTACTTC. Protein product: CASSLWRGGFQETQYF.

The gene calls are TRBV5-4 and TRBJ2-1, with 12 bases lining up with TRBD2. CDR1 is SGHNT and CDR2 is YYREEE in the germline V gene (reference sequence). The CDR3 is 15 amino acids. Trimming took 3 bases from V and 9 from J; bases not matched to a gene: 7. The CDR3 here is CASSYPSGRAGEQFF. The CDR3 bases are TGTGCCAGCAGCTACCCTAGCGGGAGGGCCGGTGAGCAGTTCTTC.

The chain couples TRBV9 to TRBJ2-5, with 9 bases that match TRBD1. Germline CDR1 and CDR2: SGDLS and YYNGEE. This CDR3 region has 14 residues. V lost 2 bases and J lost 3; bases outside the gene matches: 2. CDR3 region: CASSVRDREETQYF. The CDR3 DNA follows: TGTGCCAGCAGCGTCCGGGACAGGGAAGAGACCCAGTACTTC.

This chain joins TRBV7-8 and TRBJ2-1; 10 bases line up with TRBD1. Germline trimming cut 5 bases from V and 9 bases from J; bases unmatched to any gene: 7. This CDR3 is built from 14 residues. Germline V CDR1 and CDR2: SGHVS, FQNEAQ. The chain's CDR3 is CASSPGQGMGEQFF. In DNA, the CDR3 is TGTGCCAGCAGCCCGGGACAGGGGATGGGTGAGCAGTTCTTC. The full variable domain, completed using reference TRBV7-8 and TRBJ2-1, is GAGVSQSPRYKVAKRGQDVALRCDPISGHVSLFWYQQALGQGPEFLTYFQNEAQLDKSGLPSDRFFAERPEGSVSTLKIQRTQQEDSAVYLCASSPGQGMGEQFFGPGTRLTVL.